The source of this TCR beta chain is a study of cytomegalovirus exposure and HLA in healthy donors (dated by TCRdb to the late 2010s). Some background on the complete study: An earlier analysis of some 600 of the donors reported roughly 300 Gb of sequence data and 100 million to 120 million unique TCR beta sequences obtained from about 170 million T cells. An early release covering roughly 600 HLA-typed donors comprised about 300 gigabases of sequencing data and approximately 80 million unique TCR sequences. Among the 398 genotyped donors, approximately 82% belonged to the genetic ancestry cluster associated with self-reported Caucasian donors. The study aimed to test whether signatures of past pathogen exposure could be identified by cataloging public T cell receptors. The T cell repertoires of under 750 subjects were profiled by immunosequencing and related to cytomegalovirus serostatus. In addition to the first cohort of roughly 670 subjects, a separate validation cohort of 120 different subjects was used. To predict cytomegalovirus infection status, the study combined high-throughput TCR immunosequencing, statistical association of individual TCRs with disease status, and machine learning. A later analysis re-examined previously published TCR beta repertoires from about 670 donors and added high-resolution HLA genotyping to investigate patterns of TCR occurrence. Rather than drawing on any new phenotypic data, the later analysis identified candidate immune exposures from TCR beta sequences and the way those sequences occurred across donors. In an earlier analysis of 500 to 650 of the donors, high-throughput TCR beta sequencing was used to judge whether each TCR beta V gene segment behaved as functional or pseudogenic. Donor age, sex, ethnicity and CMV serostatus were compiled alongside the repertoire data. A later genetic analysis took genome-wide SNP genotypes for 398 of the 666 donors and used that subset as a discovery cohort. All discovery cohort repertoires had been generated on a single sequencing platform. Both class I and class II loci were covered by HLA typing, at four-digit resolution. The number of typed donors differed by locus: roughly 620-630 for A, B, C, DRB1 and DQB1; approximately 520 for DQA1; approximately 610 for DPA1; and about 450 for DPB1. Five DR-DQ haplotypes were handled as single units for association and clustering because linkage in the cohort was strong. Across about 370 genotyped donors of the cohort, an average of roughly 230,000 unique TCR beta nucleotide sequences per donor were sequenced, and 15% to 20% of those sequences were non-productive. Summary of the overall study and its limitations: In a later genetic analysis, a missense DCLRE1C variant was associated with V-gene and J-gene trimming of TCR beta chains, and the association was replicated in an independent cohort. A further reported finding was that TCR beta sequences accurately predicted the HLA-A and HLA-B alleles for most subjects in the first cohort. In a later analysis, several top co-occurrence clusters were reported to appear linked to parvovirus B19, influenza, CMV and Epstein-Barr virus. Broadly in line with IMGT annotations, most TCR beta V segments showed up in productive rearrangements about 87% or about 30% of the time in an earlier analysis of some 590 of the donors. Because counts were too low, some 17 rarely observed V segments, including chromosome 9 orphons, were left out of the earlier analysis of about 620 of the donors. The sequencing pipeline was judged likely to have produced a cluster of highly shared sequence variants as a technical artifact. The only immune exposure information available for the cohort was CMV serostatus. When HLA alleles, especially DR and DQ, strongly co-occurred, attributing TCR associations to individual alleles was difficult. In the study, around 160 TCR beta chains were listed as associated with cytomegalovirus. Linkage disequilibrium might explain the correlated functional status among segregating V segments, but an unknown experimental factor could not be excluded. The classifier was reported to diagnose cytomegalovirus status with high specificity and sensitivity in both the original cohort and the validation cohort. A few of the identified cytomegalovirus-associated TCR beta chains were confirmed in vitro to be specific for cytomegalovirus antigens. According to the authors, the approach could potentially be generalized to other disease states and immunological phenotypes. Sequencing depth was assumed to be roughly uniform across donors in the presence/absence analyses, though that assumption may not hold. Most CMV-associated TCR beta chains appeared to be HLA-restricted in a later analysis, and the HLA associations seemed to be driven largely by CMV exposure. According to a later genetic analysis, donors in an Asian-associated ancestry cluster had fewer N-insertions in productive TCRs than the approximately 650-donor mean. The 87-base-pair reads could not distinguish some IMGT-functional V segments, including TRBV6-2 and TRBV6-3, so those segments were excluded. Because HLA typing was missing for some donors at each locus, association tests included only the typed subset. Across donors, most TCR sequences were observed very rarely, whereas some public TCRs were present in many individuals. In a later analysis, TCR association rates were found to vary across HLA loci, with the most associated TCRs seen for DRB1 alleles and the fewest for HLA-C alleles. This cohort had only TCR beta chains sequenced, and the lack of alpha or paired-chain data limited which features could be detected. In a later analysis, HLA-associated TCR beta chains were found to be more clonally expanded and to have lower generation probabilities than equally common non-associated chains. A later analysis associated 16,951 TCR beta sequences with specific HLA alleles at a false discovery rate of 0.05.

V is pruned by 4 bases and J by 2 bases, leaving 1 base of the junction without a gene match. CDR1 and CDR2 were assigned from the germline V gene as SGHVS and FQNEAQ. Counted from cysteine to phenylalanine, this CDR3 has 13 amino acids. Only CDR3 DNA remains: 39 bases, in frame from the first base. A note on this clone: Its antigen target is currently unknown. No base quality information exists; no much larger clone differs at one position.

Library preparation was by the immunoSEQ multiplex PCR assay. A mixture of 60 forward primers for TCR Vbeta segments and 13 reverse primers for TCR Jbeta segments was used in the multiplex PCR. Amplification of the CDR3 region of rearranged TCR beta genes was performed with a multiplex PCR assay on genomic DNA. The Illumina HiSeq System was used to sequence the amplified TCR beta libraries as 87-base-pair reads. Concerning the study's data processing: In a later analysis, 70 million to 95 million unique TCR beta chains were counted across the approximately 620 repertoires, and around 11 million of these chains were shared by at least two donors. A nearest-neighbor algorithm error-corrected the raw reads and collapsed the reads into unique sequences, merging closely related sequences to remove PCR and sequencing errors. V, D and J gene segments were assigned by aligning CDR3 sequences to IMGT reference sequences. For a sequence to be retained, a match of at least six nucleotides was required to both a V gene segment and a J gene segment. A rearrangement was called productive if the CDR3 had no stop codons and remained in frame with V and J, and every other rearrangement was called non-productive. Following IMGT convention, CDR3 was defined as the stretch from the second conserved V-encoded cysteine to the conserved J-encoded phenylalanine. The earlier analysis of about 610 of the donors excluded sequences that lacked an unambiguous match to a single V gene segment. An earlier analysis of 550 to 650 of the donors classified V segments as functional when productive rearrangements were above 56.7% and as segregating when the standard deviation between donors was above 5%. To diagnose cytomegalovirus status from the catalog of TCR beta chain sequences, a statistical classification framework was built. In a later analysis, TCR nucleotide sequences were compared against IMGT/GENE-DB human TR gene sequences so that V and J genes could be assigned. In a later analysis, CDR3 sequences and most-parsimonious VDJ recombination scenarios were assigned using the TCRdist pipeline. A later analysis defined each TCR beta chain by its CDR3 amino acid sequence plus V-gene family, and excluded reads lacking a unique V-gene family. In a later analysis, around 650 highly shared, low-generation-probability nucleotide sequences were removed to address suspected cross-contamination and a sequencing artifact. A later analysis calculated a clonal expansion index for each public chain from normalized within-repertoire ranks of inferred template counts. A later analysis computed generation probabilities with a VDJ recombination model fitted to out-of-frame rearrangements, and checked the results against IGoR. Hypergeometric tests were used in a later analysis to score TCR-TCR, TCR-HLA and TCR-CMV co-occurrence, with a repertoire-size bias correction applied to the TCR pairs. To estimate false discovery rates, a later analysis permuted the HLA or CMV assignments 20 times. A later analysis grouped co-occurring TCRs with DBSCAN, adding TCRdist sequence similarity when clustering within HLA-allele-positive subsets. Repertoires with fewer than 30,000 or more than 120,000 public chains were left out of co-occurrence clustering, as were a handful of repertoires with anomalous nucleotide sharing. Drawn from immuneACCESS, this table holds only the in-frame rearrangements with V and J called that TCRdb kept. Clones are partly lost; checked studies trace under half to an unresolved V gene and leave the rest unexplained. V and J calls and clone size are copied from that table; D and trimming were computed from the DNA. Across this sample there are around 200,000 clones, with 84% seen only once. In total, the top ten clones hold around 1.2% of the sample.

The cohort consisted of 600 to 750 healthy bone marrow donors. At the time of sampling, every cohort member was nominally healthy, though immune exposures that went unrecorded were likely present. The donor tested CMV seropositive and was one of the 289 seropositive cohort members. Each donor provided a peripheral blood sample, and peripheral blood mononuclear cells were used for TCR beta sequencing. Genomic DNA was extracted from the blood cell samples with the Qiagen DNeasy Blood Extraction Kit. The chain uses TRBV7-8 and TRBJ2-7; 8 middle bases align to TRBD2. The TCR comes from a girl aged 2-10 years in good health and CMV-seropositive. Sequenced input: PBMCs. Here is the DNA: TGTGCCAGCAGCTCGGGGGGGCCCTACGAGCAGTACTTC. It specifies CASSSGGPYEQYF.